This entry concerns a single T cell receptor beta chain. Amplified TCR beta CDR3 regions derived from RNA transcripts. First-round RT-PCR of the TCR CDR3 relied on the HTBI primer set. TCRdb ran MiXCR on the multiplex PCR reads and lists one entry per CDR3 protein. The table shows roughly 530,000 distinct CDR3 sequences, with 17% occurring only once. The data belong to a study of T cells in Graves' hyperthyroidism and ophthalmopathy. This CDR3 contains 14 residues. The V end was cut by 3 bases, the J end by 2 bases, with 12 bases between. Germline CDR1 and CDR2: SQVTM and ANQGSEA. Thyroid ultrasound and orbital computed tomography, with clinical symptoms and serum thyroxine and TRAb, informed diagnoses. The PBMCs studied were ones that came from about 9.9 ml fresh peripheral blood.

The V gene is TRBV29-1, the J gene TRBJ2-3, with D uncertain. Specimen: blood. The sequence was collected from a woman aged 18-29 years with Graves' ophthalmopathy. CDR3 coding DNA: TGCAGCGTTGATCAGGCGAGATACACAGATACGCAGTATTTT. Its translation: CSVDQARYTDTQYF.